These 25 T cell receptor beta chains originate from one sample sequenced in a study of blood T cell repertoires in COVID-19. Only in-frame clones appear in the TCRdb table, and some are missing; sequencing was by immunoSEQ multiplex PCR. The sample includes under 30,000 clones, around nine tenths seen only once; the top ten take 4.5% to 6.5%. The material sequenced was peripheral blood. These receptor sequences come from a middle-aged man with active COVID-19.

CDR3 in amino acids: CASSLGPRPSGLYEQYF. The CDR3 DNA sequence: TGCGCCAGCAGCTTGGGACCCAGACCCTCCGGACTTTACGAGCAGTACTTC. The chain is built from TRBV5-1 and TRBJ2-7; D possibly corresponds to TRBD2 (5 bases). V gave up 0 bases and J gave up 4 bases, with 20 bases separating them. Germline loops: CDR1 SGHRS, CDR2 YFSETQ. The CDR3 is 17 amino acids.

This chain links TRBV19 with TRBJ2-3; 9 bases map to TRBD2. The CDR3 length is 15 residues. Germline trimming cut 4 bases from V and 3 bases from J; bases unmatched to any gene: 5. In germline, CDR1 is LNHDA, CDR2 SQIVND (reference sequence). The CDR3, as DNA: TGTGCCAGTAGTAAGAGGCGGGAGGGAACAGATACGCAGTATTTT. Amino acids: CASSKRREGTDTQYF.

In DNA form, the CDR3 reads TGTGCCAGCAGCTTAGCTTCAGGCACTAATGAAAAACTGTTTTTT. It is translated as CASSLASGTNEKLFF. The chain couples TRBV7-6 to TRBJ1-4, with D unresolved. This CDR3 has 15 amino acids. The ends were cut back, 0 bases at V and 2 bases at J, with 7 bases in the middle. The V gene's germline CDR1 is SGHVS and CDR2 FNYEAQ.

The CDR3 spells CASSLGSPDRGLYEQFF. The CDR3 DNA follows: TGTGCCAGCAGCTTAGGTTCACCGGACAGGGGGTTGTATGAGCAGTTCTTC. V is TRBV7-8 and J is TRBJ2-1; 10 bases are shared with TRBD1. J was trimmed by 8 bases and V by 1 base; bases with no gene match: 11. CDR3 length: 17 amino acids. The germline V gene has CDR1 SGHVS and CDR2 FQNEAQ.

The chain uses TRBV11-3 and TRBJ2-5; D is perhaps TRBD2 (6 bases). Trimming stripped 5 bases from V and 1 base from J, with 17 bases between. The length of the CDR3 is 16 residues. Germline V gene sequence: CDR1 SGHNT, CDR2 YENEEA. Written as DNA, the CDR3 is TGTGCCAGCAGCCCCGGGGGAGCGGGCATCCAAGAGACCCAGTACTTC. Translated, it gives CASSPGGAGIQETQYF.

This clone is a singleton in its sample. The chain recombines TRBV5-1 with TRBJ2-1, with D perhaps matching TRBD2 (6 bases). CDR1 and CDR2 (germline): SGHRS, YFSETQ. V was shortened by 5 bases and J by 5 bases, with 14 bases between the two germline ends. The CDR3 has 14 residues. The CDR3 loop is CASRAGLQDNEQFF. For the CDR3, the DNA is TGCGCCAGCAGGGCGGGACTTCAGGACAATGAGCAGTTCTTC. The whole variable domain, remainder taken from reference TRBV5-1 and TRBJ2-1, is KAGVTQTPRYLIKTRGQQVTLSCSPISGHRSVSWYQQTPGQGLQFLFEYFSETQRNKGNFPGRFSGRQFSNSRSEMNVSTLELGDSALYLCASRAGLQDNEQFFGPGTRLTVL.

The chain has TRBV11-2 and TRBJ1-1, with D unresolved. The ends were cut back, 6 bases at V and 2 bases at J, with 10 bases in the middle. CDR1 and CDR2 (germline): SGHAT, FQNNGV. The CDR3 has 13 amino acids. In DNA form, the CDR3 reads TGTGCCAGCAGTCCGGGTCTAAACACTGAAGCTTTCTTT. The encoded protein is CASSPGLNTEAFF.

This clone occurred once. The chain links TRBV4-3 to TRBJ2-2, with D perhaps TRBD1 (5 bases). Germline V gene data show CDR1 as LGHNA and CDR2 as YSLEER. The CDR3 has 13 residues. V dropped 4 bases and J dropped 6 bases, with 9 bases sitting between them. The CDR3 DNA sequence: TGCGCCAGCAGCCCCGGACATGCCGGGGAGCTGTTTTTT. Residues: CASSPGHAGELFF.

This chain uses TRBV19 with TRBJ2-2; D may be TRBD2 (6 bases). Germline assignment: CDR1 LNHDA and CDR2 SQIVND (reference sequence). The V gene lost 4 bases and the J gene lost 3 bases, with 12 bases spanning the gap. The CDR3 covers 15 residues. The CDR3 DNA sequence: TGTGCCAGTAGTAACGGGAGATGGGACACCGGGGAGCTGTTTTTT. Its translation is CASSNGRWDTGELFF. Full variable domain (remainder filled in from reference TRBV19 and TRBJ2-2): DGGITQSPKYLFRKEGQNVTLSCEQNLNHDAMYWYRQDPGQGLRLIYYSQIVNDFQKGDIAEGYSVSREKKESFPLTVTSAQKNPTAFYLCASSNGRWDTGELFFGEGSRLTVL.

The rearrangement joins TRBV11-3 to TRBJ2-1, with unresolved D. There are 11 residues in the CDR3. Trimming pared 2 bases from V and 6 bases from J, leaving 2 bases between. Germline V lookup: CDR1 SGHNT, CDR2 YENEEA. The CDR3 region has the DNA TGTGCCAGCAGCTTACTCAATGAGCAGTTCTTC. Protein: CASSLLNEQFF.

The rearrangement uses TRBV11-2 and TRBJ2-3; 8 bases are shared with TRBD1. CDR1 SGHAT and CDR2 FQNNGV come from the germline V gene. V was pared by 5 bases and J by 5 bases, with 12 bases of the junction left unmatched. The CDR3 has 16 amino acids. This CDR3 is CASSPGTGPYGDTQYF. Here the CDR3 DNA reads TGTGCCAGCAGCCCCGGGACAGGCCCGTATGGAGATACGCAGTATTTT.

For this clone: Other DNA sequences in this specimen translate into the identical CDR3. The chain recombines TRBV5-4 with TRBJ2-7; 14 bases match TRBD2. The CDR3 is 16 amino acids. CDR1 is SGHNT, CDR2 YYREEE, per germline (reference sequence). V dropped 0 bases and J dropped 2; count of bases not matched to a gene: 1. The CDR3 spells CASSLGGLAGAYEQYF. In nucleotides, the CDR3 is TGTGCCAGCAGCTTGGGGGGACTAGCGGGGGCCTACGAGCAGTACTTC.

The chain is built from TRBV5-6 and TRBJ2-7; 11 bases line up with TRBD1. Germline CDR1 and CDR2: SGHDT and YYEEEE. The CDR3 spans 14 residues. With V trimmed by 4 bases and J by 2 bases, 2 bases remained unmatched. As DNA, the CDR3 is TGTGCCAGCAGCCCGGACAGGGGGCCCTACGAGCAGTACTTC. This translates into CASSPDRGPYEQYF.

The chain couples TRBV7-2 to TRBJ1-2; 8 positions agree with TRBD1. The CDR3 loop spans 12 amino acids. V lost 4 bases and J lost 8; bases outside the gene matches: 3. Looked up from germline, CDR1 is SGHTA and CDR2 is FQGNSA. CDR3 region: CASSSQGGGYTF. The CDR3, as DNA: TGTGCCAGCAGCTCACAGGGGGGAGGCTACACCTTC.

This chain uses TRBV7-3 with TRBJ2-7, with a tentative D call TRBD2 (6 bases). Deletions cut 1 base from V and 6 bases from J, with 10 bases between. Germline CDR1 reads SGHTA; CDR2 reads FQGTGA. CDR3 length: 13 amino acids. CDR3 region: CASSLNAGSEQYF. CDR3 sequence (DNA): TGTGCCAGCAGCTTAAACGCCGGGAGCGAGCAGTACTTC.

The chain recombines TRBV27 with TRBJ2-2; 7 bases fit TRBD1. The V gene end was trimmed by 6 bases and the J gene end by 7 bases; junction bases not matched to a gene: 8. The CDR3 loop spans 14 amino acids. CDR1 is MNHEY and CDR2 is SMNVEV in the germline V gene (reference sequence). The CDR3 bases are TGTGCCAGCAGGCGGACAGGAGCGCTCGGGGAGCTGTTTTTT. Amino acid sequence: CASRRTGALGELFF.

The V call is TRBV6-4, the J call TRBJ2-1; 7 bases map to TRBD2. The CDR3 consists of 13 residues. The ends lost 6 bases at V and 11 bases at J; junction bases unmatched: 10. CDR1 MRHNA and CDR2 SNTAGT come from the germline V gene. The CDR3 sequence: CASSPEAGTQQFF. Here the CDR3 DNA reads TGTGCCAGCAGCCCGGAAGCGGGAACCCAGCAGTTCTTC.

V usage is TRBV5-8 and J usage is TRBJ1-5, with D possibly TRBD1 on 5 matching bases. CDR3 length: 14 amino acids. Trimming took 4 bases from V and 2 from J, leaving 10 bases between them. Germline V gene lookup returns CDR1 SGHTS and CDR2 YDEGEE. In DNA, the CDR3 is TGTGCCAGCAGCCCAGTAGGGGGCAATCAGCCCCAGCATTTT. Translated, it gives CASSPVGGNQPQHF. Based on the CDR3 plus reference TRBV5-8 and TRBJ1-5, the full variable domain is EAGVTQSPTHLIKTRGQQATLRCSPISGHTSVYWYQQALGLGLQFLLWYDEGEERNRGNFPPRFSGRQFPNYSSELNVNALELEDSALYLCASSPVGGNQPQHFGDGTRLSIL.

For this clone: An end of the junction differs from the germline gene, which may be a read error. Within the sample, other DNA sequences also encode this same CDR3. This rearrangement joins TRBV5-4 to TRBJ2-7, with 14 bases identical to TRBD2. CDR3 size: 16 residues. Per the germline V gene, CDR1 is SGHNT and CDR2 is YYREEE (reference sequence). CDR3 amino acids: CASSLGGLAGAYEQYF. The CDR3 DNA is TGTGCCAGCAGTTTGGGGGGACTAGCGGGAGCCTACGAGCAGTACTTC.

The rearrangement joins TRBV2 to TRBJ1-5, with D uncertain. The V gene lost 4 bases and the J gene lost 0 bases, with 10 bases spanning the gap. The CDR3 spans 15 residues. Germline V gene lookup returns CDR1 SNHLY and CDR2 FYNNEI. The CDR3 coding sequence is TGTGCCAGCAGTGTAATCTACAGTAGCAATCAGCCCCAGCATTTT. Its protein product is CASSVIYSSNQPQHF. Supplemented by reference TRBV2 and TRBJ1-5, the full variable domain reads EPEVTQTPSHQVTQMGQEVILRCVPISNHLYFYWYRQILGQKVEFLVSFYNNEISEKSEIFDDQFSVERPDGSNFTLKIRSTKLEDSAMYFCASSVIYSSNQPQHFGDGTRLSIL.

CDR3 in amino acids: CASSFGTSGRRTDTQYF. As DNA, the CDR3 is TGTGCCAGCAGTTTCGGTACTAGCGGGAGGCGCACAGATACGCAGTATTTT. This chain uses TRBV28 with TRBJ2-3; 12 positions agree with TRBD2. This CDR3 region has 17 residues. Germline V gene data show CDR1 as MDHEN and CDR2 as SYDVKM. V gave up 3 bases and J gave up 1 base; unmatched junction bases: 5.

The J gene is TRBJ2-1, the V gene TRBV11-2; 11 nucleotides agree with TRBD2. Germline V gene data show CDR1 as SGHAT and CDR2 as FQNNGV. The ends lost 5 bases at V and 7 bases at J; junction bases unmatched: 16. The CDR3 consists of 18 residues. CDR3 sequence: CASSPKTSGGLGGNEQFF. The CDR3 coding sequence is TGTGCCAGCAGCCCGAAAACTAGCGGGGGTCTAGGAGGAAATGAGCAGTTCTTC.

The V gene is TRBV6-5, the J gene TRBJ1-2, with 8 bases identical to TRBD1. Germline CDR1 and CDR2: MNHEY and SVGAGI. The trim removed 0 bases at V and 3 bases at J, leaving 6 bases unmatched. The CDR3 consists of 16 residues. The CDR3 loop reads CASSYSAGQGYYGYTF. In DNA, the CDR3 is TGTGCCAGCAGTTACTCCGCCGGACAGGGTTACTATGGCTACACCTTC.

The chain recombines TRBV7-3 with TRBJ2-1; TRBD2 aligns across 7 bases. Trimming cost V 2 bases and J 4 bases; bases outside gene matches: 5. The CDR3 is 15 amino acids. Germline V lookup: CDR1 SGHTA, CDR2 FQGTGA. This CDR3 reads CASSLGGSRYNEQFF. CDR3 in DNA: TGTGCCAGCAGCTTAGGCGGGAGCAGGTACAATGAGCAGTTCTTC.

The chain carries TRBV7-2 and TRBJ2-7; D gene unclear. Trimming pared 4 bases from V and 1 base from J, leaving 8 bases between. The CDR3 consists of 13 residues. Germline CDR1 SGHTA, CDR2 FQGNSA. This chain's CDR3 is CASSSLLSYEQYF. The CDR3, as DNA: TGTGCCAGCAGCTCCCTCCTTTCCTACGAGCAGTACTTC.